The 9 T cell receptor beta chains listed next were all sequenced from one sample in a study of control samples from healthy donors and cancer patients. Sequenced by immunoSEQ multiplex PCR; TCRdb stores in-frame clones only, minus some. The sample records 120,000 to 150,000 clones, 90% to 95% being singletons. Sample: blood. Every receptor here comes from a man aged 35 to 55 in good health.

The chain recombines TRBV5-8 with TRBJ2-3; D ambiguous. The CDR3 length is 14 residues. Germline CDR1 reads SGHTS; CDR2 reads YDEGEE. V lost 2 bases, J lost 3 bases, and 10 bases lay in between. The chain's CDR3 is CASSFQGGTDTQYF. DNA of the CDR3: TGTGCCAGCAGCTTCCAAGGTGGGACAGATACGCAGTATTTT.

The rearrangement links TRBV10-1 to TRBJ1-2; maybe TRBD1 (6 bases). CDR3 size: 14 residues. CDR1 and CDR2 from the germline V gene are WNHNN and SYGVQD (reference sequence). V dropped 6 bases and J dropped 0 bases, with 11 bases sitting between them. This chain's CDR3 is CASSGQRANYGYTF. As DNA, the CDR3 is TGCGCCAGCAGCGGACAGAGAGCTAACTATGGCTACACCTTC.

The CDR3 reads CASSVSPKWGRPQETQYF. For the CDR3, the DNA is TGTGCCAGCAGTGTTTCCCCCAAGTGGGGGCGTCCCCAAGAGACCCAGTACTTC. This rearrangement joins TRBV6-1 to TRBJ2-5; D possibly corresponds to TRBD1 (6 bases). Trimming cost V 4 bases and J 1 base, with 22 bases left between them. Germline-derived CDR1 and CDR2 are MNHNS and SASEGT. This CDR3 contains 18 residues.

The chain carries TRBV24-1 and TRBJ1-2, with TRBD1 matching over 8 bases. The germline V gene has CDR1 KGHDR and CDR2 SFDVKD. The CDR3 has 14 residues. J gave up 5 bases and V 2 bases, and 3 bases lay outside the gene matches. The CDR3 DNA sequence: TGTGCCACCAGTGATTGGACAGGGCTTTATGGCTACACCTTC. Residues: CATSDWTGLYGYTF.

This rearrangement joins TRBV5-6 to TRBJ2-5; 8 nucleotides match TRBD2. The CDR3 has 17 amino acids. CDR1 SGHDT and CDR2 YYEEEE come from the germline V gene. Trimming took 4 bases from V and 0 from J; bases not matched to a gene: 11. The CDR3, as DNA: TGTGCCAGCAGCCCCTCACTGCGGGGGGCTAACCAAGAGACCCAGTACTTC. Protein product: CASSPSLRGANQETQYF.

The V gene is TRBV7-8, the J gene TRBJ1-2; TRBD1 is a possible D gene (5 bases). The CDR3 has 14 residues. In germline, CDR1 is SGHVS, CDR2 FQNEAQ. The V end lost 5 bases, the J end lost 5 bases, and 15 bases lay between the germline ends. CDR3 in amino acids: CASSPVGGGYGYTF. In nucleotides, the CDR3 is TGTGCCAGCAGCCCTGTCGGGGGGGGTTATGGCTACACCTTC.

The chain recombines TRBV6-2 or TRBV6-3 with TRBJ2-1; no firm D call. The length of the CDR3 is 12 residues. V lost 2 bases and J 8 bases, leaving 7 bases between the germline ends. Germline assignment: CDR1 MNHEY and CDR2 SVGEGT. The CDR3 DNA reads TGTGCCAGCAGTTACAGTGGGCATGAGCAGTTCTTC. Translated: CASSYSGHEQFF.

This chain joins TRBV4-2 and TRBJ1-5, with D unresolved. The V end was cut by 0 bases, the J end by 3 bases, with 6 bases between. The CDR3 extends over 14 amino acids. The germline V gene has CDR1 LGHNA and CDR2 YNFKEQ. In nucleotides, the CDR3 is TGTGCCAGCAGCCAAGACAGCCACAATCAGCCCCAGCATTTT. Translating it yields CASSQDSHNQPQHF.

The gene calls are TRBV10-3 and TRBJ1-3; no clear D gene. Between the trimmed V and J ends, which lost 4 bases and 0 bases, there was a span of 13 bases. Germline CDR1 ENHRY, CDR2 SYGVKD. CDR3 length equals 16 residues. CDR3: CAISGTSPSSGNTIYF. CDR3 DNA: TGTGCCATCAGTGGTACGTCCCCGAGCTCTGGAAACACCATATATTTT.